This TCR beta chain was captured by sequencing in a study of T cell repertoires and HLA-DP antigens. Whole-study context: One stimulator alloantigen differed from self by one groove amino acid; the other by ten.

V lost 8 bases and J lost 8, with 15 bases in between. The CDR3 extends over 12 amino acids. Germline values: CDR1 MNHNS, CDR2 SASEGT. This clone was picked up one time. Its matching antigen is unknown. Data came from immunoSEQ multiplex PCR; TCRdb stores just in-frame clones and leaves some out. This table has about 73,000 clones, 80% appearing once. The rearrangement links TRBV6-1 to TRBJ1-1, with unresolved D. Sequenced sample: CD4+ T cells from PBMCs. The receptor's source is a man between 60 and 70 years old in good health and CMV-seronegative. CDR3 loop: CASLFGQSEAFF. In nucleotides, the CDR3 is TGTGCCAGCTTGTTCGGCCAGTCGGAAGCTTTCTTT.